This TCR beta chain is drawn from a study of patients and donors after allogeneic stem cell transplantation. TCRdb passed the RT-PCR reads through MiXCR, listing each CDR3 protein once. Of roughly 200,000 distinct CDR3 sequences in the sample, less than 45% were seen once. Germline values: CDR1 SGHNT, CDR2 YYREEE (reference sequence). With 4 bases removed from V and 2 bases from J, the gap between germline ends came to 10 bases. The CDR3 runs 14 residues. Sequenced input: blood, either unsorted or a sorted T cell fraction (not recorded which). The chain links TRBV5-4 to TRBJ2-1; maybe TRBD2 (5 bases). The receptor was derived from a human donor who was either an allogeneic HSCT recipient or a stem cell or donor lymphocyte infusion donor (not recorded which). It is not recorded whose cells these are; they may come from a transplant donor. The CDR3 spells CASSVSAPYNEQFF. The CDR3 region has the DNA TGTGCCAGCAGCGTTAGCGCGCCCTACAATGAGCAGTTCTTC.